These 14 T cell receptor beta chains share one sample of origin, sequenced in a study of blood T cell repertoires in COVID-19. Libraries were prepared by immunoSEQ multiplex PCR; TCRdb keeps only in-frame clonotypes and omits some of them. The table includes 140,000 to 150,000 clones, 75% to 90% detected once. Sequencing was carried out using peripheral blood. The source is a woman between 50 and 59 years old with acute or convalescent COVID-19.

The CDR3 bases are TGTGCCAGCAGTCCCGACAGGGGGTATGTTAATGAAAAACTGTTTTTT. It codes for CASSPDRGYVNEKLFF. V usage is TRBV27 and J usage is TRBJ1-4, with 9 bases aligning to TRBD1. With V trimmed by 5 bases and J by 4 bases, 8 bases remained unmatched. CDR1 and CDR2 from the germline V gene are MNHEY and SMNVEV (reference sequence). The CDR3 spans 16 residues.

The chain is built from TRBV5-1 and TRBJ1-4; D gene unclear. Germline V CDR1 and CDR2: SGHRS, YFSETQ. V was clipped by 6 bases and J by 3 bases, with 6 bases between them. The CDR3 has 12 residues. The CDR3 nucleotides read TGCGCCAGCAAAGGAGCTAATGAAAAACTGTTTTTT. Protein: CASKGANEKLFF.

This clone has just a few counts. The chain has TRBV7-8 and TRBJ2-3, with 9 positions matching TRBD1. This CDR3 has 15 amino acids. Germline V lookup: CDR1 SGHVS, CDR2 FQNEAQ. Trimming removed 5 bases from V and 5 bases from J; junction bases left unmatched: 8. The CDR3 protein is CASSRHRDRVDTQYF. CDR3 in DNA: TGTGCCAGCAGCCGACACCGGGACAGGGTAGATACGCAGTATTTT.

This clone was counted only a few times. The V gene is TRBV4-2, the J gene TRBJ1-2; 8 bases agree with TRBD1. From germline, CDR1 is LGHNA and CDR2 YNFKEQ. Losses at the gene ends were 0 bases for V and 7 bases for J; bases not matched to a gene: 7. The CDR3 has 15 amino acids. The chain's CDR3 is CASSQERGTGVGYTF. Here the CDR3 DNA reads TGTGCCAGCAGCCAAGAGCGGGGGACAGGCGTTGGCTACACCTTC.

V is TRBV7-9 and J is TRBJ1-5, with 7 bases that match TRBD1. The V gene's germline CDR1 is SEHNR and CDR2 FQNEAQ (reference sequence). The ends lost 1 base at V and 5 bases at J; junction bases unmatched: 5. The CDR3 is made up of 15 amino acids. The CDR3 DNA follows: TGTGCCAGCAGCTTAGGGACAGGCCACGATCAGCCCCAGCATTTT. Its protein is CASSLGTGHDQPQHF.

This chain uses TRBV9 with TRBJ1-5; D is ambiguous. There are 15 residues in the CDR3. V lost 0 bases, J lost 3 bases, and 10 bases lay in between. Germline V gives CDR1 SGDLS, CDR2 YYNGEE. The CDR3 protein is CASSVGGSLNQPQHF. The CDR3 region has the DNA TGTGCCAGCAGCGTAGGAGGCAGCCTCAATCAGCCCCAGCATTTT. The full variable domain, in which reference TRBV9 and TRBJ1-5 provide the parts outside the CDR3, is DSGVTQTPKHLITATGQRVTLRCSPRSGDLSVYWYQQSLDQGLQFLIQYYNGEERAKGNILERFSAQQFPDLHSELNLSSLELGDSALYFCASSVGGSLNQPQHFGDGTRLSIL.

The CDR3 DNA sequence: TGTGCCAGCAGCATCAGTAGGGAGAACTATGGCTACACCTTC. This translates into CASSISRENYGYTF. J is TRBJ1-2 and V is TRBV9; unclear D gene. The V and J ends lost 4 bases and 2 bases respectively, with 12 bases between them. Germline lookup yields CDR1 SGDLS and CDR2 YYNGEE. The CDR3 loop spans 14 amino acids.

The chain links TRBV19 to TRBJ1-1, with no clear D. CDR3 length: 12 amino acids. Trimming shortened V by 3 bases and J by 2 bases, and 4 bases separated the two germline ends. Germline CDR1 is LNHDA and CDR2 is SQIVND (reference sequence). The CDR3: CASSIVNTEAFF. DNA of the CDR3: TGTGCCAGTAGTATCGTAAACACTGAAGCTTTCTTT.

The rearrangement links TRBV6-5 to TRBJ2-2, with TRBD1 matching over 10 bases. The V gene's germline CDR1 is MNHEY and CDR2 SVGAGI. CDR3 length: 14 amino acids. V shed 7 bases and J 5 bases; nucleotides not matched to a gene: 4. Written as DNA, the CDR3 is TGTGCCAGCAACCGGGACAGGGGAACCGGGGAGCTGTTTTTT. It yields the protein CASNRDRGTGELFF.

The J gene is TRBJ1-1, the V gene TRBV30; D unclear. The V gene lost 5 bases and the J gene lost 1 base, with 8 bases spanning the gap. This CDR3 comprises 12 residues. Germline V gene sequence: CDR1 GTSNPN, CDR2 SVGIG (reference sequence). CDR3 protein: CAWGDWNTEAFF. In DNA, the CDR3 is TGTGCCTGGGGAGACTGGAACACTGAAGCTTTCTTT.

This rearrangement joins TRBV2 to TRBJ2-7, with TRBD2 as a possible D gene (5 bases). CDR1 is SNHLY, CDR2 FYNNEI, per germline. Trimming took off 6 bases at V and 3 bases at J, with 12 bases between the two ends. The CDR3 covers 13 residues. The CDR3 sequence is CASRPMGVYEQYF. DNA for the CDR3: TGTGCCAGCAGACCAATGGGAGTCTACGAGCAGTACTTC. The entire variable domain, with the rest obtained from reference TRBV2 and TRBJ2-7, is as follows: EPEVTQTPSHQVTQMGQEVILRCVPISNHLYFYWYRQILGQKVEFLVSFYNNEISEKSEIFDDQFSVERPDGSNFTLKIRSTKLEDSAMYFCASRPMGVYEQYFGPGTRLTVT.

The chain is built from TRBV27 and TRBJ1-5; D is perhaps TRBD1 (5 bases). V was shortened by 2 bases and J by 5 bases, with 13 bases between the two germline ends. CDR3 length: 15 amino acids. The germline V gene has CDR1 MNHEY and CDR2 SMNVEV (reference sequence). Here the CDR3 reads CASSLGARLDQPQHF. The CDR3 nucleotides are TGTGCCAGCAGTTTAGGGGCGCGTCTGGATCAGCCCCAGCATTTT.

The rearrangement joins TRBV4-2 to TRBJ2-1; possible D gene TRBD2, 6 bases. The CDR3 is 15 residues long. The germline gives CDR1 LGHNA, CDR2 YNFKEQ. The ends were cut back, 5 bases at V and 3 bases at J, with 14 bases in the middle. CDR3 sequence (DNA): TGTGCCAGCAGCGTCTACTCGCGGGGCTACAATGAGCAGTTCTTC. Translating gives CASSVYSRGYNEQFF.

The genes are TRBV7-9 and TRBJ1-1, with 8 bases that match TRBD1. Germline V gene lookup returns CDR1 SEHNR and CDR2 FQNEAQ (reference sequence). The J segment lost 7 bases and the V segment lost 5 bases, leaving 3 bases of the junction unmatched. The CDR3 extends over 12 amino acids. The CDR3 DNA reads as TGTGCCAGCAGCGTCGACAGGGGTGAAGCTTTCTTT. It specifies CASSVDRGEAFF.